The 25 T cell receptor beta chains reported below all come from one sample, sequenced in a study of regulatory T cells in long-lasting Graves disease. The time point here: persistent/refractory GD, antithyroid drugs over 5 years with positive TRAb. Construction of the TCR library relied on RNA isolated from PBMCs. TCR beta libraries were built with iRepertoire HTBI primers and Arm-PCR of CDR3 regions. TCRdb itself ran the multiplex PCR reads through MiXCR, one entry per CDR3 protein. Of 350,000 to 450,000 distinct CDR3 sequences in the sample, roughly 24% were seen once. The sample was peripheral blood mononuclear cells (PBMCs), taken when the disease was refractory, from a patient treated with antithyroid drugs. The receptor set was obtained from a woman aged 40 to 55 with Graves disease.

The chain recombines TRBV7-3 with TRBJ2-2; 7 positions agree with TRBD2. The V segment lost 6 bases and the J segment 1 base; nucleotides outside the gene matches: 11. CDR3 length equals 17 residues. From germline, CDR1 is SGHTA and CDR2 FQGTGA. The CDR3 loop is CASRRIPGTKNTGELFF. The CDR3 nucleotides are TGTGCCAGCAGACGGATTCCCGGGACTAAGAACACCGGGGAGCTGTTTTTT.

This clonotype was observed many times. The chain is built from TRBV28 and TRBJ1-1; 8 positions agree with TRBD1. Looked up from germline, CDR1 is MDHEN and CDR2 is SYDVKM. The CDR3 covers 16 residues. Trimming removed 6 bases from V and 0 bases from J; junction bases left unmatched: 9. The CDR3 sequence: CASSISGGPMNTEAFF. As DNA, the CDR3 is TGTGCCAGCAGCATATCAGGGGGCCCTATGAACACTGAAGCTTTCTTT.

This clonotype was counted ten times or more. J is TRBJ2-5 and V is TRBV11-2; no clear D. Trimming took off 4 bases at V and 4 bases at J, with 19 bases between the two ends. There are 16 residues in the CDR3. The germline CDR1 and CDR2 sequences are SGHAT and FQNNGV. CDR3 DNA sequence: TGTGCCAGCAGCTCCTTTAAGGCCCCAGTACGAGAGACCCAGTACTTC. It is translated as CASSSFKAPVRETQYF.

This clonotype appeared a single time. One base away lies a much larger clone, so this may be a sequencing read error. A read error is likely, as this CDR3 ends without the conserved phenylalanine or tryptophan. The gene calls are TRBV14 and TRBJ1-1; perhaps TRBD1 as D (6 bases). Trimming removed 2 bases at V and 5 bases at J, with 12 bases between. Germline CDR1 is SGHDN and CDR2 is FVKESK. The CDR3 contains 14 residues. The CDR3 is CASSQQQGITEAFL. CDR3 nucleotides: TGTGCCAGCAGCCAACAACAGGGAATTACTGAAGCTTTCCTT.

The V and J genes are TRBV12-3 or TRBV12-4 and TRBJ1-2; 7 bases are a match to TRBD1. The CDR3 runs 14 residues. V gave up 5 bases and J gave up 4 bases; unmatched junction bases: 7. The CDR3 loop reads CASSARQGSYGYTF. In nucleotides, the CDR3 is TGTGCCAGCAGTGCCAGACAGGGATCCTATGGCTACACCTTC.

This clonotype was seen many times. This chain links TRBV15 with TRBJ1-1; D gene unclear. Trimming removed 0 bases from V and 1 base from J, with 6 bases in between. CDR3 size: 14 residues. Germline CDR1 is LNHNV and CDR2 is YYDKDF (reference sequence). CDR3 in DNA: TGTGCCACCAGCAGAGACCGGGGGAACACTGAAGCTTTCTTT. It specifies CATSRDRGNTEAFF.

The chain carries TRBV25-1 and TRBJ2-7; 8 bases align to TRBD2. J was trimmed by 4 bases and V by 4 bases; bases with no gene match: 9. Per the germline V gene, CDR1 is MGHDK and CDR2 is SYGVNS. CDR3 length: 15 residues. The CDR3 protein is CASSGTWSGSYEQYF. Written as DNA, the CDR3 is TGTGCCAGCAGTGGGACCTGGAGCGGGAGTTACGAGCAGTACTTC.

The gene calls are TRBV12-3 or TRBV12-4 and TRBJ1-2; maybe TRBD1 (5 bases). This CDR3 region has 12 residues. V was shortened by 4 bases and J by 8 bases, with 11 bases between the two germline ends. CDR3 sequence (DNA): TGTGCCAGCAGTTCCGTTGGGGGAGGCTACACCTTC. Amino acid sequence: CASSSVGGGYTF.

This clonotype was observed many times. The genes are TRBV11-2 and TRBJ1-1, with no clear D. Trimming left V 1 base short and J 1 base short, with 7 bases between. Germline loops: CDR1 SGHAT, CDR2 FQNNGV. The CDR3 consists of 14 residues. The CDR3 sequence is CASSLGRWNTEAFF. CDR3 nucleotides: TGTGCCAGCAGCTTAGGCAGGTGGAACACTGAAGCTTTCTTT.

The J gene is TRBJ1-1, the V gene TRBV6-2 or TRBV6-3; D is possibly TRBD1 (5 bases). CDR1 is MNHEY, CDR2 SVGEGT, per germline. CDR3 length: 15 residues. V lost 2 bases and J lost 1, with 11 bases in between. The CDR3 protein is CASSYNQGKNTEAFF. For the CDR3, the DNA is TGTGCCAGCAGTTACAACCAGGGTAAGAACACTGAAGCTTTCTTT.

This clonotype was counted ten times or more. The chain couples TRBV10-3 to TRBJ1-2, with TRBD1 matching over 7 bases. This CDR3 is 13 amino acids long. Germline trimming cut 2 bases from V and 8 bases from J; bases unmatched to any gene: 5. Germline V gives CDR1 ENHRY, CDR2 SYGVKD. The CDR3 bases are TGTGCCATCAGTGAGACAGGGGTGAGGGGCTACACCTTC. It codes for CAISETGVRGYTF.

In this sample, this clonotype turned up many times. The CDR3 sequence: CASTLLAGSSYEQYF. The CDR3 DNA reads as TGTGCCAGCACACTTCTAGCGGGGAGCTCCTACGAGCAGTACTTC. The V call is TRBV2, the J call TRBJ2-7, with 9 bases aligning to TRBD2. V lost 7 bases to trimming and J lost 0 bases; unmatched junction nucleotides: 7. This CDR3 is 15 amino acids long. The germline CDR1 and CDR2 sequences are SNHLY and FYNNEI.

This chain uses TRBV6-5 with TRBJ2-5; 10 nucleotides line up with TRBD2. This CDR3 has 15 amino acids. The junction had 7 bases not matched to a gene; V was cut back by 4 bases and J by 5 bases. Germline V CDR1 and CDR2: MNHEY, SVGAGI. The CDR3 sequence: CASSWASGRVETQYF. The CDR3 coding sequence is TGTGCCAGCAGTTGGGCTAGCGGGAGAGTGGAGACCCAGTACTTC.

This chain links TRBV25-1 with TRBJ1-2; no definite D call. This CDR3 contains 15 residues. V gave up 0 bases and J gave up 4 bases, with 12 bases separating them. Per germline, CDR1 MGHDK and CDR2 SYGVNS. The CDR3 reads CASSEYGRPSYGYTF. DNA of the CDR3: TGTGCCAGCAGTGAATATGGCAGGCCAAGCTATGGCTACACCTTC.

This clonotype has a count of ten or more. In nucleotides, the CDR3 is TGTGCCAGCAGTTACAGTAGGAAGGGACGAGTTGAAGCTTTCTTT. Translated: CASSYSRKGRVEAFF. The chain joins TRBV6-5 to TRBJ1-1; the D gene is possibly TRBD1 (5 bases). V lost 2 bases, J lost 7 bases, and 17 bases lay in between. Germline values: CDR1 MNHEY, CDR2 SVGAGI. The CDR3 loop spans 15 amino acids.

At least ten counts were recorded for this clonotype. The gene calls are TRBV28 and TRBJ2-7, with a tentative D call TRBD1 (5 bases). Germline loops: CDR1 MDHEN, CDR2 SYDVKM. Trimming took 5 bases from V and 5 from J, leaving 16 bases between them. The CDR3 contains 14 residues. The CDR3 reads CASSPALTVNEQYF. In DNA form, the CDR3 reads TGTGCCAGCAGTCCCGCACTGACAGTTAACGAGCAGTACTTC.

V and J are TRBV4-1 and TRBJ1-2; 9 nucleotides align to TRBD1. CDR1 MGHRA and CDR2 YSYEKL come from the germline V gene. The CDR3 is made up of 14 amino acids. Trimming removed 4 bases from V and 6 bases from J; junction bases left unmatched: 6. In DNA, the CDR3 is TGCGCCAGCAGCCCCAGACAGGGGGAGGATGGCTACACCTTC. It specifies CASSPRQGEDGYTF.

This clonotype has more than one count but fewer than ten. The rearrangement uses TRBV3-1 and TRBJ2-7, with D unclear. Trimming took off 0 bases at V and 3 bases at J, with 12 bases between the two ends. CDR1 and CDR2 from the germline V gene are LGHDT and YNNKEL (reference sequence). This CDR3 region has 15 residues. The CDR3 region is CASSQDPIKLYEQYF. The CDR3 nucleotides read TGTGCCAGCAGCCAAGATCCAATTAAGCTCTACGAGCAGTACTTC.

The sample holds a few counts of this clonotype. V and J are TRBV27 and TRBJ2-7; 13 bases are shared with TRBD2. Germline V gene sequence: CDR1 MNHEY, CDR2 SMNVEV (reference sequence). The CDR3 length is 15 residues. The J segment lost 3 bases and the V segment lost 5 bases, leaving 4 bases of the junction unmatched. In nucleotides, the CDR3 is TGTGCCAGCAGTCCTTGGACTAGCGGGAGCTACGAGCAGTACTTC. Residues: CASSPWTSGSYEQYF.

V and J are TRBV11-2 and TRBJ2-5; a weak D match, TRBD1 (5 bases). The J call may be in error: the DNA end matches TRBJ2-1 better. The CDR3 loop spans 17 amino acids. Germline V gives CDR1 SGHAT, CDR2 FQNNGV. The CDR3 loop is CASSTYIRQSEKNEQFF. CDR3 coding DNA: TGTGCCAGCAGCACCTATATCCGACAGTCCGAGAAGAATGAGCAGTTCTTC.

This clonotype was found once. One end of the junction is discordant with germline, which a read error may explain. This sequence joins TRBV5-1 and TRBJ2-5; 8 nucleotides agree with TRBD2. CDR3 length equals 15 residues. The germline CDR1 and CDR2 sequences are SGHRS and YFSETQ. The CDR3 sequence is CASRLDWREERPQYF. The CDR3 nucleotides read TGCGCCAGCAGGTTGGACTGGCGGGAGGAAAGACCCCAGTACTTC.

This clonotype was recorded a few times. The chain combines TRBV20-1 with TRBJ2-1, with a tentative D call TRBD1 (6 bases). V lost 5 bases to trimming and J lost 7 bases, with 9 bases between them. This CDR3 is built from 11 residues. The germline V gene encodes CDR1 DFQATT and CDR2 SNEGSKA (reference sequence). This CDR3 reads CSALQGNEQFF. The CDR3 DNA reads as TGCAGTGCTCTCCAGGGGAATGAGCAGTTCTTC.

In DNA form, the CDR3 reads TGTGCCAGCAGTTACTCGTTCAGTCTAAATCAGCCCCAGCATTTT. Translated, it gives CASSYSFSLNQPQHF. The chain couples TRBV6-5 to TRBJ1-5; D not resolved. Germline V lookup: CDR1 MNHEY, CDR2 SVGAGI. CDR3 length: 15 amino acids. The ends were cut back, 0 bases at V and 4 bases at J, with 10 bases in the middle.

This chain joins TRBV30 and TRBJ1-1; D remains ambiguous. The CDR3 spans 11 residues. CDR1 is GTSNPN, CDR2 SVGIG, per germline (reference sequence). V was shortened by 0 bases and J by 10 bases, with 9 bases between the two germline ends. CDR3 region: CAWSVNGRAFF. As DNA, the CDR3 is TGTGCCTGGAGTGTAAACGGTCGAGCTTTCTTT.

This clonotype was seen a handful of times. The rearrangement joins TRBV6-5 to TRBJ2-2; tentative D call: TRBD2 (5 bases). V lost 4 bases and J lost 4, with 13 bases in between. The CDR3 spans 15 residues. The germline gives CDR1 MNHEY, CDR2 SVGAGI. CDR3 protein: CASSSLGRGTGELFF. The DNA of the CDR3 is TGTGCCAGCAGTTCTCTAGGCCGGGGCACCGGGGAGCTGTTTTTT.